This T cell receptor (beta chain) was observed in a study of T cell repertoires in cytomegalovirus infection. In the study overall: It can be stated that public TCR beta signatures indicated CMV infection as well as a matching HLA type. Study-wide points: The response measured ex vivo was dominated by TCR beta clonotypes (HLA-C-restricted and CMV-specific). Identification of carriers of CMV plus the relevant HLA was achieved through cumulative public TCR beta family frequency.

A single record per CDR3 protein comes from TCRdb applying MiXCR to the reads. The sample carries about 530,000 distinct CDR3 sequences, less than 30% recorded once. This CDR3 region has 18 residues. J was trimmed by 12 bases and V by 1 base; bases with no gene match: 18. The germline V gene encodes CDR1 MGHRA and CDR2 YSYEKL. This clonotype was counted only a few times. Its antigen is unknown. V gene TRBV4-1 combines with J gene TRBJ2-4; TRBD2 agrees at 10 bases. This clonotype originated in a human donor in good health (CMV status not recorded). Some clones in this sample may be carry-over from other donors' samples. Sequencing was performed on PBMCs. The CDR3 bases are TGCGCCAGCAGCCAAGTCGACCAGGCGGCTAGCGGGAGAAGAGGTCAGTACTTC. As protein: CASSQVDQAASGRRGQYF.